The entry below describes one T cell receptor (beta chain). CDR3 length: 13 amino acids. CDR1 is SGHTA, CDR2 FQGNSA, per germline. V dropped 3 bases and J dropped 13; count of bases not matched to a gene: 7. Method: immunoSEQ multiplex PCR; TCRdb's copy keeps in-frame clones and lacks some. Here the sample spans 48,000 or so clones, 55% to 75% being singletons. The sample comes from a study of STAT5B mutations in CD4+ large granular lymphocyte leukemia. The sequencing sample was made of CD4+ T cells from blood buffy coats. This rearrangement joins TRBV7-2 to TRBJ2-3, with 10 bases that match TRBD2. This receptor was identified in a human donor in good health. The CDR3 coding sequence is TGTGCCAGCAGCTTTGACCTAGCGGGGGCAAAGTATTTT. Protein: CASSFDLAGAKYF.